The source of this T cell receptor beta chain is a study of PD-1 blockade in classical Hodgkin lymphoma. Germline CDR1 SEHNR, CDR2 FQNEAQ (reference sequence). Trimming took off 2 bases at V and 3 bases at J, with 11 bases between the two ends. The CDR3 length is 14 residues. Regarding the study as a whole: Diminished baseline TCR diversity has been reported in newly diagnosed patients relative to healthy donors.

The table lists this clone with a count of one. Its antigen remains unknown. Stated time point: cycle 4 day 1 (C4D1), after 5 to 7 weeks of nivolumab. No patient escaped relapse after autologous stem cell transplantation, and brentuximab vedotin exposure varied. This table comes from immunoSEQ multiplex PCR, and its TCRdb copy is limited to in-frame clones, with some not included. This table holds 64,000 or so clones, less than 95% found once. V gene TRBV7-9 combines with J gene TRBJ2-7; TRBD2 is a possible D gene (6 bases). The sequence came from a human donor with classical Hodgkin lymphoma. Sequenced material: peripheral blood mononuclear cells (PBMCs), taken before the fourth cycle of nivolumab. As DNA, the CDR3 is TGTGCCAGCAGCTTATCCGGGACTCACTACGAGCAGTACTTC. It is translated as CASSLSGTHYEQYF. Filled out from reference TRBV7-9 and TRBJ2-7, the complete variable domain reads DTGVSQNPRHKITKRGQNVTFRCDPISEHNRLYWYRQTLGQGPEFLTYFQNEAQLEKSRLLSDRFSAERPKGSFSTLEIQRTEQGDSAMYLCASSLSGTHYEQYFGPGTRLTVT.